The 29 T cell receptor beta chains presented below share a single source sample, sequenced in a study of T cells in localized non-small cell lung cancer (TCRdb year 2020). The protocol used for the library was the immunoSEQ multiplex PCR assay. Here the immuneACCESS table is served through TCRdb, limited to in-frame sequences with V and J called. Missing clones are a known gap in these copies; in checked studies unresolved V genes cover under half, and the rest lacks a known reason. This sample is represented by about 82,000 clones; 80% of them were singletons. Over 15% of the sample is in the top ten clones. The specimen was PBMCs, collected before any cancer treatment. The source of these receptors is a man between 40 and 70 years old with stage II squamous cell lung carcinoma.

This chain joins TRBV5-6 and TRBJ2-2, with D perhaps matching TRBD2 (5 bases). Trimming removed 0 bases from V and 4 bases from J, with 10 bases in between. Germline V gene lookup returns CDR1 SGHDT and CDR2 YYEEEE. The CDR3 consists of 15 residues. The CDR3 here is CASSLELAGTGELFF. CDR3 nucleotides: TGTGCCAGCAGCTTGGAGTTGGCGGGCACCGGGGAGCTGTTTTTT.

The V and J genes are TRBV6-5 and TRBJ1-1, with D unclear. CDR3 length: 16 amino acids. Trimming left V 0 bases short and J 0 bases short, with 11 bases between. Germline V gene sequence: CDR1 MNHEY, CDR2 SVGAGI. CDR3 coding DNA: TGTGCCAGCAGTTACTCGACGTCCACCATGAACACTGAAGCTTTCTTT. Protein: CASSYSTSTMNTEAFF.

The chain combines TRBV28 with TRBJ2-3, with a tentative D call TRBD1 (6 bases). The germline CDR1 and CDR2 sequences are MDHEN and SYDVKM. CDR3 size: 14 residues. The V end was cut by 1 base, the J end by 3 bases, with 8 bases between. This chain's CDR3 is CASSLSRGTDTQYF. The CDR3 bases are TGTGCCAGCAGTTTATCCAGGGGAACAGATACGCAGTATTTT. The full variable domain, completed using reference TRBV28 and TRBJ2-3, is DVKVTQSSRYLVKRTGEKVFLECVQDMDHENMFWYRQDPGLGLRLIYFSYDVKMKEKGDIPEGYSVSREKKERFSLILESASTNQTSMYLCASSLSRGTDTQYFGPGTRLTVL.

The J gene is TRBJ2-7, the V gene TRBV29-1, with 9 bases aligning to TRBD1. V trimming: 4 bases; J trimming: 3 bases; junction bases outside the gene matches: 4. CDR1 is SQVTM, CDR2 ANQGSEA, per germline. This CDR3 spans 13 amino acids. The CDR3 sequence: CSVAWGQGYEQYF. The DNA for the CDR3 is TGCAGCGTTGCGTGGGGACAGGGCTACGAGCAGTACTTC.

The V call is TRBV4-3, the J call TRBJ2-7; 7 bases map to TRBD1. CDR3 length: 15 amino acids. The germline V gene encodes CDR1 LGHNA and CDR2 YSLEER. Germline trimming cut 4 bases from V and 1 base from J; bases unmatched to any gene: 7. The CDR3 here is CASSPQPGQSYEQYF. The DNA for the CDR3 is TGCGCCAGCAGCCCGCAACCGGGACAGTCCTACGAGCAGTACTTC.

This clone was detected once. V is TRBV14 and J is TRBJ2-1, with D unclear. The CDR3 extends over 14 amino acids. V was clipped by 6 bases and J by 3 bases, with 12 bases between them. Per the germline V gene, CDR1 is SGHDN and CDR2 is FVKESK. CDR3 sequence: CASRRPGGYNEQFF. CDR3 coding DNA: TGTGCCAGCAGGAGGCCGGGCGGCTACAATGAGCAGTTCTTC.

The chain joins TRBV5-1 to TRBJ2-1, with 7 bases that match TRBD2. Per the germline V gene, CDR1 is SGHRS and CDR2 is YFSETQ. The CDR3 is 15 amino acids. Losses at the gene ends were 3 bases for V and 3 bases for J; bases not matched to a gene: 6. The CDR3 spells CASSWTCGGYNEQFF. The CDR3 DNA is TGCGCCAGCAGCTGGACTTGCGGGGGCTACAATGAGCAGTTCTTC. The full variable domain, completed using reference TRBV5-1 and TRBJ2-1, is KAGVTQTPRYLIKTRGQQVTLSCSPISGHRSVSWYQQTPGQGLQFLFEYFSETQRNKGNFPGRFSGRQFSNSRSEMNVSTLELGDSALYLCASSWTCGGYNEQFFGPGTRLTVL.

The CDR3, as DNA: TGTGCCAGCAGTGAATCCGGGAGCTCCTACAATGAGCAGTTCTTC. This encodes CASSESGSSYNEQFF. The chain links TRBV2 to TRBJ2-1, with D possibly being TRBD2 (6 bases). The CDR3 is made up of 15 amino acids. Trimming removed 2 bases at V and 0 bases at J, with 8 bases between. The germline V gene has CDR1 SNHLY and CDR2 FYNNEI.

This clone is a singleton in its sample. The V and J genes are TRBV7-8 and TRBJ2-5, with TRBD1 identical over 7 bases. The CDR3 sequence is 14 residues long. With 5 bases clipped from V and 2 bases from J, the junction kept 5 bases outside the gene matches. Germline CDR1 and CDR2: SGHVS and FQNEAQ. The CDR3 DNA reads as TGTGCCAGCAGCCCACAGGGGCTACAAGAGACCCAGTACTTC. Protein sequence: CASSPQGLQETQYF.

This clone appeared once. The rearrangement links TRBV7-3 to TRBJ2-2, with a possible D match to TRBD2 (7 bases). This CDR3 region has 16 residues. V shed 1 base and J shed 6 bases, with 15 bases lying between them. Germline assignment: CDR1 SGHTA and CDR2 FQGTGA. The CDR3 protein is CASSLMPGEGAGELFF. The CDR3 DNA reads TGTGCCAGCAGCTTAATGCCCGGGGAGGGGGCCGGGGAGCTGTTTTTT.

This chain joins TRBV6-5 and TRBJ1-2; D not resolved. The CDR3 is made up of 11 amino acids. V was cut by 7 bases and J by 0 bases, with 3 bases left in between. CDR1 and CDR2 from the germline V gene are MNHEY and SVGAGI. For the CDR3, the DNA is TGTGCCAGCAAGCCTAACTATGGCTACACCTTC. Encoded protein: CASKPNYGYTF.

V is TRBV9 and J is TRBJ2-1; 8 bases line up with TRBD1. The length of the CDR3 is 17 residues. After removal of 4 bases from V and 4 bases from J, the junction contained 13 bases not matched to a gene. The germline gives CDR1 SGDLS, CDR2 YYNGEE. CDR3 residues: CASSYRPSDRAYNEQFF. The CDR3 bases are TGTGCCAGCAGCTACCGGCCGTCGGACAGGGCTTACAATGAGCAGTTCTTC.

The genes are TRBV2 and TRBJ2-2; D uncertain. This CDR3 is built from 17 residues. Trimming pared 2 bases from V and 2 bases from J, leaving 15 bases between. Germline CDR1 SNHLY, CDR2 FYNNEI. The CDR3 protein is CASSEPFDLPNTGELFF. CDR3 coding DNA: TGTGCCAGCAGTGAACCTTTCGACCTACCCAACACCGGGGAGCTGTTTTTT.

The rearrangement uses TRBV2 and TRBJ1-5; 8 bases are shared with TRBD1. The CDR3 has 14 residues. The V gene end was trimmed by 3 bases and the J gene end by 5 bases; junction bases not matched to a gene: 3. Per germline, CDR1 SNHLY and CDR2 FYNNEI. CDR3 amino acids: CASSETGAYQPQHF. The CDR3 coding sequence is TGTGCCAGCAGTGAGACAGGGGCCTATCAGCCCCAGCATTTT. The full variable domain, its missing parts supplied by reference TRBV2 and TRBJ1-5, is EPEVTQTPSHQVTQMGQEVILRCVPISNHLYFYWYRQILGQKVEFLVSFYNNEISEKSEIFDDQFSVERPDGSNFTLKIRSTKLEDSAMYFCASSETGAYQPQHFGDGTRLSIL.

The V and J genes are TRBV2 and TRBJ1-5; possible D gene TRBD1, 5 bases. V lost 7 bases, J lost 4 bases, and 11 bases lay in between. The CDR3 runs 13 residues. The germline V gene has CDR1 SNHLY and CDR2 FYNNEI. In nucleotides, the CDR3 is TGTGCCAGCACGTCAGGGTTGAATCAGCCCCAGCATTTT. It codes for CASTSGLNQPQHF. Variable domain in full (rest from reference TRBV2 and TRBJ1-5): EPEVTQTPSHQVTQMGQEVILRCVPISNHLYFYWYRQILGQKVEFLVSFYNNEISEKSEIFDDQFSVERPDGSNFTLKIRSTKLEDSAMYFCASTSGLNQPQHFGDGTRLSIL.

The V and J genes are TRBV7-2 and TRBJ1-5; 9 nucleotides match TRBD1. The CDR3 has 18 residues. Per the germline V gene, CDR1 is SGHTA and CDR2 is FQGNSA. V shed 2 bases, J shed 4 bases, and the junction held 12 bases outside the gene matches. As DNA, the CDR3 is TGTGCCAGCAGCTTAAGGTTTCCGGGACAGGGAAGAAATCAGCCCCAGCATTTT. Translation: CASSLRFPGQGRNQPQHF.

The chain combines TRBV5-1 with TRBJ2-3; D is ambiguous. Trimming stripped 0 bases from V and 4 bases from J, with 15 bases between. The CDR3 loop spans 16 amino acids. The V gene's germline CDR1 is SGHRS and CDR2 YFSETQ. This CDR3 is CASSLAPGGKADTQYF. The CDR3 coding sequence is TGCGCCAGCAGCTTGGCCCCTGGCGGCAAGGCAGATACGCAGTATTTT. The full variable domain, with the rest looked up from reference TRBV5-1 and TRBJ2-3, is KAGVTQTPRYLIKTRGQQVTLSCSPISGHRSVSWYQQTPGQGLQFLFEYFSETQRNKGNFPGRFSGRQFSNSRSEMNVSTLELGDSALYLCASSLAPGGKADTQYFGPGTRLTVL.

This clone was seen a few times. The chain uses TRBV12-5 and TRBJ1-1; D remains ambiguous. The CDR3 runs 14 residues. Trimming left V 1 base short and J 7 bases short, with 13 bases between. Germline V gene sequence: CDR1 LGHNT, CDR2 FRNRAP. CDR3 protein: CASGLEAGWGEAFF. The CDR3 coding sequence is TGTGCTAGTGGTTTGGAAGCAGGCTGGGGTGAAGCTTTCTTT.

The rearrangement links TRBV6-1 to TRBJ2-1; 8 bases line up with TRBD2. The CDR3 runs to 16 residues. Germline assignment: CDR1 MNHNS and CDR2 SASEGT. The trim removed 4 bases at V and 8 bases at J, leaving 13 bases unmatched. In DNA form, the CDR3 reads TGTGCCAGCAGTGCAACGGTAGGCGGGAGGTTTGATGAGCAGTTCTTC. Translation gives CASSATVGGRFDEQFF.

This sequence joins TRBV7-3 and TRBJ2-3; D is ambiguous. The CDR3 totals 13 residues. The germline V gene has CDR1 SGHTA and CDR2 FQGTGA. Trimming removed 0 bases from V and 4 bases from J, with 5 bases in between. CDR3 loop: CASSLTGPDTQYF. In DNA, the CDR3 is TGTGCCAGCAGCTTAACGGGCCCAGATACGCAGTATTTT.

The V call is TRBV7-9, the J call TRBJ2-5; 7 nucleotides line up with TRBD2. The CDR3 is made up of 15 amino acids. CDR1 and CDR2 from the germline V gene are SEHNR and FQNEAQ (reference sequence). In DNA form, the CDR3 reads TGTGCAGGAGTGAGGCGGGAGAGTCTCCAAGAGACCCAGTACTTC. Its protein is CAGVRRESLQETQYF.

This clone has a handful of counts. This chain joins TRBV5-1 and TRBJ2-3; tentative D call: TRBD2 (6 bases). This CDR3 contains 14 residues. Germline V gene sequence: CDR1 SGHRS, CDR2 YFSETQ. V gave up 5 bases and J gave up 4 bases, with 14 bases separating them. This chain's CDR3 is CASRHEGRSDTQYF. The CDR3 coding sequence is TGCGCCAGCAGACACGAGGGGAGGTCAGATACGCAGTATTTT.

The genes are TRBV6-6 and TRBJ2-1, with D possibly being TRBD1 (6 bases). Germline assignment: CDR1 MNHNY and CDR2 SVGAGI (reference sequence). The CDR3 is 15 amino acids. Trimming shortened V by 6 bases and J by 0 bases, and 12 bases separated the two germline ends. The CDR3 protein is CASRLETGSYNEQFF. The CDR3 DNA reads TGTGCCAGCAGATTGGAGACAGGCTCCTACAATGAGCAGTTCTTC.

This chain's CDR3 is CASSLPGHPLHEQFF. CDR3 in DNA: TGTGCCAGCTCACTCCCGGGACATCCCCTACATGAGCAGTTCTTC. The chain couples TRBV18 to TRBJ2-1, with D possibly TRBD1 on 6 matching bases. The germline V and J ends were trimmed by 4 bases and 8 bases, with 18 bases remaining between them. The V gene's germline CDR1 is KGHSH and CDR2 LQKENI. CDR3 length: 15 amino acids.

There are a few counts of this clone. This chain connects TRBV4-1 to TRBJ2-7, with no clear D. There are 15 residues in the CDR3. CDR1 is MGHRA and CDR2 is YSYEKL in the germline V gene. The ends were cut back, 3 bases at V and 2 bases at J, with 14 bases in the middle. Written as DNA, the CDR3 is TGCGCCAGCAGCCAGGCAAAAACCCGGGCCTACGAGCAGTACTTC. It encodes CASSQAKTRAYEQYF.

V usage is TRBV28 and J usage is TRBJ1-1; D remains unclear. Trimming stripped 2 bases from V and 2 bases from J, with 9 bases between. CDR3 length: 14 amino acids. Germline CDR1 reads MDHEN; CDR2 reads SYDVKM. The CDR3 DNA reads as TGTGCCAGCAGTTTAAAGCCCGGAAACACTGAAGCTTTCTTT. It specifies CASSLKPGNTEAFF.

This sequence joins TRBV4-3 and TRBJ1-6, with D possibly TRBD1 on 5 matching bases. Germline CDR1 is LGHNA and CDR2 is YSLEER. This CDR3 comprises 16 residues. V shed 0 bases and J shed 7 bases, with 13 bases lying between them. The CDR3 sequence is CASSQESGVGNSPLHF. As DNA, the CDR3 is TGCGCCAGCAGCCAAGAATCGGGGGTGGGGAATTCACCCCTCCACTTT.

The chain has TRBV19 and TRBJ1-2; D call uncertain. Germline-derived CDR1 and CDR2 are LNHDA and SQIVND (reference sequence). CDR3 length equals 14 residues. V was clipped by 6 bases and J by 4 bases, with 15 bases between them. Here the CDR3 reads CASSQISHSYGYTF. CDR3 coding DNA: TGTGCCAGTAGCCAGATTTCCCACAGCTATGGCTACACCTTC.

This rearrangement joins TRBV6-5 to TRBJ1-4; weak D call: TRBD1 (5 bases). The CDR3 consists of 14 residues. Germline V gene sequence: CDR1 MNHEY, CDR2 SVGAGI. Trimming took off 0 bases at V and 8 bases at J, with 10 bases between the two ends. The CDR3 DNA is TGTGCCAGCAGTTACTCAGGGACCGCGGAAAAACTGTTTTTT. Protein: CASSYSGTAEKLFF.